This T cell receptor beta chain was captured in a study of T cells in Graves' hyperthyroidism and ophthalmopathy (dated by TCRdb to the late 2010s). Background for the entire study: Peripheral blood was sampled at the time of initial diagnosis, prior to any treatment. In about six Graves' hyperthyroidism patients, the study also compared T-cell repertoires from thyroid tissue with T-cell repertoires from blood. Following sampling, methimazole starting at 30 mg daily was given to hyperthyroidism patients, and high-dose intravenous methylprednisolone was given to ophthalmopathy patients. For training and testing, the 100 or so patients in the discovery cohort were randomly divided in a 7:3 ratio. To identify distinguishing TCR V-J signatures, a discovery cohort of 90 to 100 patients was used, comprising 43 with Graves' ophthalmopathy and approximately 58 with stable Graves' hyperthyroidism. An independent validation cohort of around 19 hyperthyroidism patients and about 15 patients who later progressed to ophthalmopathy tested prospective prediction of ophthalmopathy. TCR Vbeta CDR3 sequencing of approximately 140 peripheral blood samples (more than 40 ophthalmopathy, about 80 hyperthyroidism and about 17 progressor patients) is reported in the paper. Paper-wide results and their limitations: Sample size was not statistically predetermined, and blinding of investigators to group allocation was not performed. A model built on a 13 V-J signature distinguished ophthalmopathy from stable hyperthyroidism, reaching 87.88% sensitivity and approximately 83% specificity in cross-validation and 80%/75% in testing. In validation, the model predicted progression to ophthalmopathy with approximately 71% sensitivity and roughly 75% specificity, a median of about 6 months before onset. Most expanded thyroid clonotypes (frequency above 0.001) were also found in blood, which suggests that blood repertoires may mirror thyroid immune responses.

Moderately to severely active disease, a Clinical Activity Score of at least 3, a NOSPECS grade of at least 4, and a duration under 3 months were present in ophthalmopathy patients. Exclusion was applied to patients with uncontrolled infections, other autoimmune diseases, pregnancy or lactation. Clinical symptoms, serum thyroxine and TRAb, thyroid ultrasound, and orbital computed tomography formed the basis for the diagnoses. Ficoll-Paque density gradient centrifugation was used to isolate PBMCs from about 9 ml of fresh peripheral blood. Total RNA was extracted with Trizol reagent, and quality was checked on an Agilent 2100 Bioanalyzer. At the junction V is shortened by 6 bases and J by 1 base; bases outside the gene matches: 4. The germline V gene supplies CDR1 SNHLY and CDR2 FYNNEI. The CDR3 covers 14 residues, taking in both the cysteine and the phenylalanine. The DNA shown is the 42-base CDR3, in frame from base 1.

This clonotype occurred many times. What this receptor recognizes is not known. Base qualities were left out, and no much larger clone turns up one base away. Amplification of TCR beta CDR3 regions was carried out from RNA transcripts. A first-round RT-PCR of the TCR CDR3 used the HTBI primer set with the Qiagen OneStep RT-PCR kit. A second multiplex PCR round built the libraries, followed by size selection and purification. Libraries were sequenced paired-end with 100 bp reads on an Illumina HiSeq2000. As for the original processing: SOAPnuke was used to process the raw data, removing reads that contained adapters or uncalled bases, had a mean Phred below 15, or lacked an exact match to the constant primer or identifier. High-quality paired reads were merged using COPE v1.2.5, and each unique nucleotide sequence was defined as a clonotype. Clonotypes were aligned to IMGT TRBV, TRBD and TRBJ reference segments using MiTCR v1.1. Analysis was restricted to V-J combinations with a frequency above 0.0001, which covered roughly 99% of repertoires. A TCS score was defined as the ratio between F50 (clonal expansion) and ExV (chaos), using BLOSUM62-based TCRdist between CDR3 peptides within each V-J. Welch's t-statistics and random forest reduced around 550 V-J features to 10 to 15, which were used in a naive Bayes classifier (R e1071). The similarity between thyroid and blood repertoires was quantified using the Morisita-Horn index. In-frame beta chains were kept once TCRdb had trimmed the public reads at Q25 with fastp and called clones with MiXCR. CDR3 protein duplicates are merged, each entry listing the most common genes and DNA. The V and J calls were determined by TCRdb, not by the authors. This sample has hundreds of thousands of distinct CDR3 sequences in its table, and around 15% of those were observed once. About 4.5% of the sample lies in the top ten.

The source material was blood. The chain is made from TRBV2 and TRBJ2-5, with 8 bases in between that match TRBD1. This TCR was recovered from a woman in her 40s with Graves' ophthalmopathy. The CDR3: CASRADRVQETQYF. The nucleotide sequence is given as TGTGCCAGCAGAGCGGACAGGGTCCAAGAGACCCAGTACTTC.